This record concerns one T cell receptor beta chain sequence. What it recognizes is unknown. With 8 bases removed from V and 1 base from J, the gap between germline ends came to 12 bases. The CDR3 covers 13 residues. The germline V gene encodes CDR1 LNHDA and CDR2 SQIVND (reference sequence). This entry is derived from a study of radiation and T cells in renal cell carcinoma. Study results and caveats: Baseline intratumoral clonotype presence is unknown without pretreatment biopsies.

The time point here: blood 4 weeks post-SBRT, at nephrectomy. Documented treatment: 15 Gy SBRT to primary tumor, nephrectomy 4 weeks later. Nephrectomy followed 15 Gy stereotactic body radiation by 4 weeks. Serial blood draws occurred at baseline and 2 and 4 weeks post-SBRT. Some clones are missing from TCRdb's copy, which holds only in-frame ones; the method was immunoSEQ multiplex PCR. In the table there are some 97,000 clones, approximately 80% of which are singletons. The starting material was blood, obtained from a patient whose treatment included radiotherapy and nephrectomy. This TCR was recovered from a man in his fifties or sixties with renal cell carcinoma. The V and J genes are TRBV19 and TRBJ2-7, with D hard to call. CDR3 in DNA: TGTGCCAGTCAGACCCGAGGATCCTACGAGCAGTACTTC. This translates into CASQTRGSYEQYF.